This T cell receptor (beta chain) was captured in a study of shared clonotypes between healthy human individuals. About the study: CD4 naive and memory got three plates each, CD8 naive two, CD8 memory one.

Broader study findings: When compared with the clonotypes that were shared by all four sorted-subset donors, the non-shared clonotypes turned out to have lower generation probabilities.

In germline, CDR1 is SGHAT, CDR2 FQNNGV. V was pared by 3 bases and J by 5 bases, with 14 bases between. The CDR3 consists of 15 residues. For this clone: Its target is not known.

Method: immunoSEQ multiplex PCR; TCRdb's copy keeps in-frame clones and lacks some. The table shows around 1.6 million clones, with 95% to 99% occurring only once. The gene calls are TRBV11-2 and TRBJ2-1; D is perhaps TRBD2 (5 bases). Specimen: naive CD4+ T cells sorted from blood. Subset denoted: CD45RA+ positively selected. This clonotype originated in a man aged 25-40 years in good health. CDR3 sequence reads: CASSFPLVWDNEQFF. The CDR3, as DNA: TGTGCCAGCAGCTTTCCACTAGTATGGGACAATGAGCAGTTCTTC.